This passage covers 18 T cell receptor beta chains from one sample sequenced in a study of metastatic and nonmetastatic thyroid tumors. All patients were untreated before thyroid surgery. TCRdb reanalyzed the PCR reads with MiXCR. The sample includes roughly 20,000 clones, 11% of them seen just once. What was sequenced was blood. The receptors were sampled from a female donor with papillary thyroid cancer or a benign thyroid nodule (not recorded which). Some clones in this sample may be carry-over from other donors' samples.

In its sample, this clone was seen many times. This chain's CDR3 is CALNTQYF. The CDR3 DNA follows: TGTGCCTTGAATACGCAGTATTTT. The chain uses TRBV30 and TRBJ2-3; D uncertain. From germline, CDR1 is GTSNPN and CDR2 SVGIG (reference sequence). This CDR3 is built from 8 residues. Trimming pared 7 bases from V and 7 bases from J, leaving 3 bases between.

V is TRBV7-9 and J is TRBJ2-3; 8 bases agree with TRBD2. The CDR3 has 13 residues. V lost 7 bases, J lost 4 bases, and 4 bases stayed unmatched. Per germline, CDR1 SEHNR and CDR2 FQNEAQ (reference sequence). CDR3 bases: TGTGCCAGCACCGGACTAGCAGCAGATACGCAGTATTTT. Translation gives CASTGLAADTQYF.

Comment on this clone: One end of the junction is discordant with germline, which a read error may explain. The genes are TRBV6-2 or TRBV6-3 and TRBJ1-1, with D possibly matching TRBD1 (6 bases). The CDR3 is 16 residues long. Germline lookup yields CDR1 MNHEY and CDR2 SVGEGT. CDR3: CASIPGTLIRNTEAFF. In nucleotides, the CDR3 is TGTGCCAGCATCCCCGGGACATTAATCAGGAACACTGAAGCATTCTTT.

The chain joins TRBV6-9 to TRBJ2-7, with D unresolved. V was clipped by 3 bases and J by 4 bases, with 4 bases between them. The CDR3 runs to 11 residues. Germline CDR1 and CDR2: MNHGY and SVAAGI. This CDR3 reads CASSYRYEQYF. CDR3 coding DNA: TGTGCCAGCAGTTACCGGTACGAGCAGTACTTC.

Ten or more counts support this clone. The chain links TRBV12-3 or TRBV12-4 to TRBJ1-4; a weak D match, TRBD1 (6 bases). The CDR3 loop spans 15 amino acids. V lost 6 bases and J 6 bases, leaving 17 bases between the germline ends. The CDR3 DNA sequence: TGTGCCAGCAGGACCCTAGGGGGAGATGATGAAAAACTGTTTTTT. Protein: CASRTLGGDDEKLFF.

This clone came up a few times. A much larger clone differs by one base, so this may be a read error. The conserved phenylalanine or tryptophan is not found at the CDR3 terminus, so this likely reflects a read error. As DNA, the CDR3 is TGTGCCAGCAGTGAGTCGGGCGGAAGCTACGATCAGTACCTC. Translating it yields CASSESGGSYDQYL. The gene calls are TRBV6-1 and TRBJ2-7; D call uncertain. The CDR3 contains 14 residues. CDR1 and CDR2 from the germline V gene are MNHNS and SASEGT.

This clone is termed medium-sized. In DNA, the CDR3 is TGTGCCAGCAGTTTAAACGACAGGGCCTACGAGCAGTACTTC. Encoded protein: CASSLNDRAYEQYF. The gene calls are TRBV27 and TRBJ2-7, with 7 bases fitting TRBD1. This CDR3 is 14 amino acids long. V shed 2 bases and J 2 bases; nucleotides not matched to a gene: 3. Germline V gene lookup returns CDR1 MNHEY and CDR2 SMNVEV (reference sequence).

This clone has ten or more counts. This chain links TRBV20-1 with TRBJ2-7, with 11 nucleotides matching TRBD1. Germline-derived CDR1 and CDR2 are DFQATT and SNEGSKA (reference sequence). The junction had 7 bases not matched to a gene; V was cut back by 6 bases and J by 3 bases. The CDR3 contains 14 residues. The CDR3 spells CSAARGTGGYEQYF. In nucleotides, the CDR3 is TGCAGTGCCGCCCGCGGGACAGGGGGCTACGAGCAGTACTTC.

The V gene is TRBV6-1, the J gene TRBJ2-1; D remains ambiguous. The CDR3 is 12 residues long. The ends were cut back, 6 bases at V and 4 bases at J, with 7 bases in the middle. Germline V gene lookup returns CDR1 MNHNS and CDR2 SASEGT. The CDR3 region has the DNA TGTGCCAGCAGGGCCACGTACAATGAGCAGTTCTTC. This codes for CASRATYNEQFF.

This clone was counted ten times or more. V usage is TRBV30 and J usage is TRBJ2-3, with D hard to call. The V gene's germline CDR1 is GTSNPN and CDR2 SVGIG (reference sequence). Trimming pared 4 bases from V and 3 bases from J, leaving 8 bases between. The length of the CDR3 is 12 residues. CDR3 region: CAWTGGTDTQYF. The CDR3 nucleotides are TGTGCCTGGACTGGTGGTACAGATACGCAGTATTTT.

A few counts support this clone. This CDR3 is CASRRGTDNSPLHF. The CDR3 DNA sequence: TGTGCCAGTAGGCGCGGGACAGATAATTCACCCCTCCACTTT. The rearrangement links TRBV19 to TRBJ1-6; 7 positions match TRBD1. The V and J ends lost 6 bases and 5 bases, in that order; junction bases with no gene match: 4. CDR3 length: 14 amino acids. The germline V gene encodes CDR1 LNHDA and CDR2 SQIVND (reference sequence).

In its sample, this clone ranks as medium-sized. The genes are TRBV6-1 and TRBJ2-1, with 8 positions matching TRBD1. This CDR3 is built from 13 residues. The V segment lost 6 bases and the J segment 4 bases; nucleotides outside the gene matches: 2. Germline V lookup: CDR1 MNHNS, CDR2 SASEGT. In DNA form, the CDR3 reads TGTGCCAGCAGCAGGACAGGGTACAATGAGCAGTTCTTC. This gives the protein CASSRTGYNEQFF.

This clone showed up many times. CDR3 nucleotides: TGTGCCAGCTCACCAAAGGAGGGACTGTTCTACGAGCAGTACTTC. This translates into CASSPKEGLFYEQYF. V usage is TRBV18 and J usage is TRBJ2-7; D is possibly TRBD2 (6 bases). The CDR3 has 15 residues. CDR1 KGHSH and CDR2 LQKENI come from the germline V gene. V shed 2 bases and J shed 3 bases, with 14 bases lying between them. Based on the CDR3 plus reference TRBV18 and TRBJ2-7, the full variable domain is NAGVMQNPRHLVRRRGQEARLRCSPMKGHSHVYWYRQLPEEGLKFMVYLQKENIIDESGMPKERFSAEFPKEGPSILRIQQVVRGDSAAYFCASSPKEGLFYEQYFGPGTRLTVT.

This clone was picked up a small number of times. Possible read error: a much larger clone is one base away. The chain couples TRBV20-1 to TRBJ2-7, with D perhaps matching TRBD1 (6 bases). The CDR3 length is 13 residues. Per the germline V gene, CDR1 is DFQATT and CDR2 is SNEGSKA (reference sequence). CDR3 protein: CSAGDNPGAEQYF. As DNA, the CDR3 is TGCAGTGCTGGAGACAATCCAGGGGCCGAGCAGTACTTC.

The table lists this clone with many counts. This chain joins TRBV20-1 and TRBJ2-5; 8 nucleotides align to TRBD2. This CDR3 region has 13 residues. The germline V gene encodes CDR1 DFQATT and CDR2 SNEGSKA (reference sequence). J lost 3 bases, V lost 0 bases, and 0 bases had no gene match. The CDR3 spells CSARDSGEETQYF. For the CDR3, the DNA is TGCAGTGCTAGAGATAGCGGGGAAGAGACCCAGTACTTC.

The chain links TRBV5-1 to TRBJ2-3; D is possibly TRBD2 (5 bases). This CDR3 contains 14 residues. CDR1 is SGHRS, CDR2 YFSETQ, per germline. Between the trimmed V and J ends, which lost 0 bases and 4 bases, there was a span of 9 bases. The CDR3 sequence: CASSLGEPSDTQYF. For the CDR3, the DNA is TGCGCCAGCAGCTTGGGGGAGCCGTCAGATACGCAGTATTTT.

This clone was seen ten or more times. The chain combines TRBV15 with TRBJ2-1; possibly TRBD1 for D (6 bases). CDR3 length: 16 amino acids. Germline loops: CDR1 LNHNV, CDR2 YYDKDF (reference sequence). Trimming removed 3 bases at V and 2 bases at J, with 14 bases between. The CDR3 DNA reads as TGTGCCACCAGCAGGGGGGCTATAACGACCTACAATGAGCAGTTCTTC. Its translation is CATSRGAITTYNEQFF.

The chain links TRBV11-2 to TRBJ2-7; tentative D call: TRBD2 (5 bases). The V end was cut by 1 base, the J end by 7 bases, with 14 bases between. The CDR3 is 14 amino acids. From germline, CDR1 is SGHAT and CDR2 FQNNGV. The CDR3 DNA reads TGTGCCAGCAGCTTAGTAGAGGGTATTGGAGAGCAGTACTTC. Residues: CASSLVEGIGEQYF.